These 30 T cell receptor beta chains share one sample of origin, sequenced in a study of cytomegalovirus exposure and HLA in healthy donors (TCRdb year 2017). Library creation used the immunoSEQ multiplex PCR assay. The multiplex PCR relied on a mix of 60 forward primers for TCR Vbeta segments and 13 reverse primers for TCR Jbeta segments. Here the immuneACCESS table is served through TCRdb, limited to in-frame sequences with V and J called. Missing clones are a known gap in these copies; in checked studies unresolved V genes cover under half, and the rest lacks a known reason. Within this sample are about 170,000 clones, with 65% to 90% of them counted one time only. About 2.2% of the sample is held by the ten biggest clonotypes. Input material: PBMCs. These receptors were taken from a male donor in good health and CMV-seronegative.

The rearrangement uses TRBV7-2 and TRBJ2-7; 9 positions match TRBD2. The germline gives CDR1 SGHTA, CDR2 FQGNSA. V shed 3 bases and J 0 bases; nucleotides not matched to a gene: 3. This CDR3 is 15 amino acids long. CDR3 protein: CASSLAGGSSYEQYF. The CDR3 DNA is TGTGCCAGCAGCTTGGCGGGGGGGAGCTCCTACGAGCAGTACTTC.

CDR3 nucleotides: TGTGCCAGCAGTCCGCAAAACTTGGGAGGGGCGGAGACCCAGTACTTC. It yields the protein CASSPQNLGGAETQYF. The rearrangement links TRBV27 to TRBJ2-5; 7 bases match TRBD2. J lost 5 bases, V lost 5 bases, and 14 bases had no gene match. This CDR3 has 16 residues. CDR1 is MNHEY and CDR2 is SMNVEV in the germline V gene (reference sequence).

The V call is TRBV4-1, the J call TRBJ2-5; D is undetermined. The CDR3 is made up of 14 amino acids. The germline V gene has CDR1 MGHRA and CDR2 YSYEKL. V lost 0 bases and J 4 bases, leaving 9 bases between the germline ends. The CDR3 reads CASSQEPRRETQYF. CDR3 sequence (DNA): TGCGCCAGCAGCCAAGAACCCCGTAGAGAGACCCAGTACTTC.

The V call is TRBV5-1, the J call TRBJ1-2; TRBD1 matches at 8 bases. Germline V gene sequence: CDR1 SGHRS, CDR2 YFSETQ. The ends lost 1 base at V and 0 bases at J; junction bases unmatched: 2. The CDR3 is 15 residues long. CDR3 DNA: TGCGCCAGCAGCTTGACAGGGGGTGCTAACTATGGCTACACCTTC. As protein: CASSLTGGANYGYTF.

The chain carries TRBV18 and TRBJ1-3; 8 bases match TRBD1. The junction had 5 bases not matched to a gene; V was cut back by 2 bases and J by 2 bases. There are 16 residues in the CDR3. From germline, CDR1 is KGHSH and CDR2 LQKENI. CDR3 coding DNA: TGTGCCAGCTCACCAACCGAGACAGGGGCTGGAAACACCATATATTTT. This gives the protein CASSPTETGAGNTIYF.

The gene calls are TRBV30 and TRBJ2-1; 8 bases are shared with TRBD2. The germline V gene has CDR1 GTSNPN and CDR2 SVGIG (reference sequence). The V and J ends lost 0 bases and 8 bases, in that order; junction bases with no gene match: 9. The CDR3 is made up of 15 amino acids. As DNA, the CDR3 is TGTGCCTGGAGTGTAGACGGGGGGGGCGGCGATGAGCAGTTCTTC. Encoded protein: CAWSVDGGGGDEQFF.

This chain joins TRBV5-6 and TRBJ2-7; D not certain. V was shortened by 1 base and J by 0 bases, with 8 bases between the two germline ends. This CDR3 comprises 14 residues. Germline V lookup: CDR1 SGHDT, CDR2 YYEEEE. CDR3 protein: CASSLSGFSYEQYF. The CDR3 DNA is TGTGCCAGCAGCTTGTCTGGCTTCTCCTACGAGCAGTACTTC.

The chain carries TRBV5-8 and TRBJ2-2, with D possibly being TRBD2 (5 bases). From germline, CDR1 is SGHTS and CDR2 YDEGEE. The CDR3 consists of 13 residues. V lost 2 bases and J 7 bases, leaving 9 bases between the germline ends. CDR3 coding DNA: TGTGCCAGCAGCTTAAGAGGGAGCGGGGAGCTGTTTTTT. This codes for CASSLRGSGELFF.

The table lists this clone with a count of one. V and J are TRBV30 and TRBJ1-4; D remains unclear. This CDR3 is built from 14 residues. Germline V lookup: CDR1 GTSNPN, CDR2 SVGIG (reference sequence). Deletions cut 3 bases from V and 4 bases from J, with 12 bases between. CDR3: CAWSDRGYNEKLFF. The DNA for the CDR3 is TGTGCCTGGAGCGACCGGGGATATAATGAAAAACTGTTTTTT.

The chain carries TRBV29-1 and TRBJ1-4, with no clear D. With 5 bases removed from V and 6 bases from J, the gap between germline ends came to 13 bases. The CDR3 runs to 13 residues. CDR1 and CDR2 from the germline V gene are SQVTM and ANQGSEA. In nucleotides, the CDR3 is TGCAGCGTTTCGGTTCAGCAGGATGAAAAACTGTTTTTT. It yields the protein CSVSVQQDEKLFF.

This clone was counted between two and nine times. The V call is TRBV2, the J call TRBJ2-5; 10 nucleotides line up with TRBD2. The CDR3 consists of 15 residues. The V and J ends lost 6 bases and 2 bases, in that order; junction bases with no gene match: 6. Germline loops: CDR1 SNHLY, CDR2 FYNNEI. The CDR3 bases are TGTGCCAGCAGGGTCCCAGCGGGGGGGCAAGAGACCCAGTACTTC. Translation gives CASRVPAGGQETQYF.

This chain connects TRBV5-1 to TRBJ1-1; D perhaps matches TRBD1 (6 bases). With 4 bases removed from V and 1 base from J, the gap between germline ends came to 23 bases. CDR1 is SGHRS, CDR2 YFSETQ, per germline. The CDR3 spans 18 residues. The CDR3 nucleotides read TGCGCCAGCAGCCCCCAAGACGGGGGGCCCATTACGAACACTGAAGCTTTCTTT. Translated: CASSPQDGGPITNTEAFF. Using reference TRBV5-1 and TRBJ1-1 for the parts outside the CDR3, the full variable domain is KAGVTQTPRYLIKTRGQQVTLSCSPISGHRSVSWYQQTPGQGLQFLFEYFSETQRNKGNFPGRFSGRQFSNSRSEMNVSTLELGDSALYLCASSPQDGGPITNTEAFFGQGTRLTVV.

Regarding this clone: The junction and the germline gene differ at one end; a read error may be behind it. The V gene is TRBV7-9, the J gene TRBJ1-4; D gene uncertain. The germline gives CDR1 SEHNR, CDR2 FQNEAQ (reference sequence). The CDR3 is 12 amino acids. CDR3 region: CASSLLREERSF. The CDR3 coding sequence is TGTGCCAGCAGCTTACTCCGAGAGGAGAGATCTTTT.

This rearrangement joins TRBV6-1 to TRBJ1-1; D perhaps matches TRBD1 (5 bases). CDR1 is MNHNS and CDR2 is SASEGT in the germline V gene. With 4 bases removed from V and 2 bases from J, the gap between germline ends came to 8 bases. The CDR3 consists of 13 residues. This CDR3 reads CASSGQLNTEAFF. The CDR3 DNA sequence: TGTGCCAGCAGTGGACAGCTAAACACTGAAGCTTTCTTT.

Here the CDR3 DNA reads TGCGCCAGCAGCCATGACAGGGTCAGCAATCAGCCCCAGCATTTT. It is translated as CASSHDRVSNQPQHF. The genes are TRBV4-3 and TRBJ1-5; 7 bases match TRBD1. V gave up 3 bases and J gave up 1 base; unmatched junction bases: 3. The germline gives CDR1 LGHNA, CDR2 YSLEER. The CDR3 extends over 15 amino acids.

V is TRBV6-6 and J is TRBJ1-2; no clear D. V was trimmed by 10 bases and J by 6 bases, leaving 15 bases between them. Germline values: CDR1 MNHNY, CDR2 SVGAGI (reference sequence). The CDR3 has 12 residues. CDR3 bases: TGTGCCACATCAGGTACAGCCGATGGCTACACCTTC. Its translation: CATSGTADGYTF.

The chain carries TRBV11-2 and TRBJ1-1; D possibly corresponds to TRBD1 (6 bases). V was pared by 4 bases and J by 4 bases, with 16 bases between. Per the germline V gene, CDR1 is SGHAT and CDR2 is FQNNGV. This CDR3 spans 15 amino acids. The CDR3 region has the DNA TGTGCCAGCAGCTCCTCACCGGTCAGGGGCACTGAAGCTTTCTTT. Protein product: CASSSSPVRGTEAFF.

This rearrangement joins TRBV5-1 to TRBJ2-7; the D is unclear. V lost 5 bases and J lost 1, with 10 bases in between. Germline assignment: CDR1 SGHRS and CDR2 YFSETQ. The CDR3 runs to 13 residues. This CDR3 reads CASRQRESYEQYF. In DNA, the CDR3 is TGCGCCAGCAGGCAGCGCGAGTCCTACGAGCAGTACTTC.

This clone was counted only a few times. V is TRBV10-3 and J is TRBJ2-7; no definite D call. CDR3 length: 12 amino acids. Germline V CDR1 and CDR2: ENHRY, SYGVKD. With 4 bases removed from V and 3 bases from J, the gap between germline ends came to 7 bases. CDR3 sequence: CAISAVGYEQYF. CDR3 DNA: TGTGCCATCAGTGCAGTTGGCTACGAGCAGTACTTC.

V and J are TRBV12-5 and TRBJ2-5, with 9 bases matching TRBD1. Germline-derived CDR1 and CDR2 are LGHNT and FRNRAP. CDR3 size: 15 residues. V lost 6 bases, J lost 5 bases, and 10 bases stayed unmatched. CDR3 bases: TGTGCTAGTGGAAACCCCGGGACAGGGCTGGAGACCCAGTACTTC. Translation gives CASGNPGTGLETQYF.

The chain uses TRBV30 and TRBJ2-7; 7 bases map to TRBD2. V shed 4 bases, J shed 4 bases, and the junction held 10 bases outside the gene matches. The CDR3 length is 14 residues. Germline assignment: CDR1 GTSNPN and CDR2 SVGIG (reference sequence). CDR3 DNA sequence: TGTGCCTGGAATCCGGGGGGTACAGATTACGAGCAGTACTTC. Amino acid sequence: CAWNPGGTDYEQYF. The full variable domain, completed using reference TRBV30 and TRBJ2-7, is SQTIHQWPATLVQPVGSPLSLECTVEGTSNPNLYWYRQAAGRGLQLLFYSVGIGQISSEVPQNLSASRPQDRQFILSSKKLLLSDSGFYLCAWNPGGTDYEQYFGPGTRLTVT.

The rearrangement uses TRBV6-6 and TRBJ1-2, with 9 bases fitting TRBD1. The J segment lost 4 bases and the V segment lost 7 bases, leaving 10 bases of the junction unmatched. Germline assignment: CDR1 MNHNY and CDR2 SVGAGI (reference sequence). CDR3 length: 15 amino acids. CDR3 nucleotide sequence: TGTGCCAGCACCGCAATCATGACAGGGGGCTATGGCTACACCTTC. Translated, it gives CASTAIMTGGYGYTF.

The genes are TRBV2 and TRBJ2-1, with D maybe TRBD2 (6 bases). Germline V gene sequence: CDR1 SNHLY, CDR2 FYNNEI. This CDR3 is 18 amino acids long. Trimming took off 8 bases at V and 8 bases at J, with 31 bases between the two ends. CDR3 loop: CASLRAPGPARGEYEQFF. CDR3 DNA: TGTGCCAGCCTACGCGCCCCGGGACCAGCGCGGGGTGAATATGAGCAGTTCTTC.

This chain links TRBV5-5 with TRBJ1-2, with 10 bases matching TRBD1. V lost 0 bases and J lost 5; bases outside the gene matches: 4. The CDR3 length is 15 residues. Germline V gene lookup returns CDR1 SGHKS and CDR2 YYEKEE (reference sequence). The CDR3 DNA sequence: TGTGCCAGCAGCTTGGGACAGGGGGCGCAGTATGGCTACACCTTC. Protein: CASSLGQGAQYGYTF.

Of note for this clone: Sequence at one end of the junction differs from germline and may be a read error. The chain carries TRBV11-2 and TRBJ1-6; 10 nucleotides agree with TRBD1. Germline CDR1 is SGHAT and CDR2 is FQNNGV. The CDR3 length is 15 residues. CDR3 residues: CASSRQGANNSPLHF. The CDR3 DNA sequence: TGTGCCAGCAGCCGACAGGGGGCGAATAACTCACCCCTCCACTTT.

The chain joins TRBV19 to TRBJ2-2; no clear D. The V gene's germline CDR1 is LNHDA and CDR2 SQIVND (reference sequence). V lost 5 bases and J lost 1, with 8 bases in between. The CDR3 extends over 14 amino acids. The CDR3 region has the DNA TGTGCCAGTAGTCAGTCCAGGAACACCGGGGAGCTGTTTTTT. This gives the protein CASSQSRNTGELFF.

This clone has more than one count but fewer than ten. The chain combines TRBV4-1 with TRBJ2-5; D is perhaps TRBD2 (5 bases). The CDR3 loop spans 16 amino acids. V was shortened by 4 bases and J by 5 bases, with 20 bases between the two germline ends. The germline V gene encodes CDR1 MGHRA and CDR2 YSYEKL. DNA of the CDR3: TGCGCCAGCAGCCCTCCCGGACTCTCCAGTAGGGAGACCCAGTACTTC. Its translation: CASSPPGLSSRETQYF.

The chain carries TRBV11-2 and TRBJ2-1, with D uncertain. Per germline, CDR1 SGHAT and CDR2 FQNNGV. V was pared by 6 bases and J by 7 bases, with 10 bases between. The CDR3 contains 12 residues. The CDR3 here is CASRQNQNEQFF. Written as DNA, the CDR3 is TGTGCCAGCAGACAGAATCAGAATGAGCAGTTCTTC.

This rearrangement joins TRBV11-2 to TRBJ2-7; no reliable D call. CDR3 length equals 14 residues. Germline CDR1 reads SGHAT; CDR2 reads FQNNGV. Trimming removed 5 bases from V and 4 bases from J, with 15 bases in between. In DNA form, the CDR3 reads TGTGCCAGCAGCCCGGCGGCCATGAGGTACGAGCAGTACTTC. Its translation is CASSPAAMRYEQYF.

The sample holds one count of this clone. The chain uses TRBV5-1 and TRBJ2-3, with TRBD1 matching over 8 bases. The CDR3 loop spans 16 amino acids. J was trimmed by 3 bases and V by 0 bases; bases with no gene match: 6. Germline-derived CDR1 and CDR2 are SGHRS and YFSETQ. DNA for the CDR3: TGCGCCAGCAGCTTGGTCACTGGACAGGGAACAGATACGCAGTATTTT. Its protein product is CASSLVTGQGTDTQYF. Supplemented by reference TRBV5-1 and TRBJ2-3, the full variable domain reads KAGVTQTPRYLIKTRGQQVTLSCSPISGHRSVSWYQQTPGQGLQFLFEYFSETQRNKGNFPGRFSGRQFSNSRSEMNVSTLELGDSALYLCASSLVTGQGTDTQYFGPGTRLTVL.